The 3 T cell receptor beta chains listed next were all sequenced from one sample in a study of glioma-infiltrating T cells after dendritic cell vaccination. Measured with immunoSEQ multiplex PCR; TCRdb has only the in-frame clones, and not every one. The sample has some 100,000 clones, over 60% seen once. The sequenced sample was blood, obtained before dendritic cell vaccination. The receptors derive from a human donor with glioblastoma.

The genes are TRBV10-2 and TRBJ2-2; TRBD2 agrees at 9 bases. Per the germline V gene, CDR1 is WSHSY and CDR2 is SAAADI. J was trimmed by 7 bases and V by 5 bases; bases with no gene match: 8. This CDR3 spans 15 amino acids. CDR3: CASSLRGGANGELFF. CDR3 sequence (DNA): TGCGCCAGCAGTTTGCGCGGGGGGGCGAACGGGGAGCTGTTTTTT.

In DNA, the CDR3 is TGTGCCAGCCCTAGCTCGGGGGACACCATATATTTT. This sequence encodes CASPSSGDTIYF. V is TRBV21-1 and J is TRBJ1-3. TRBV21-1 is labeled a pseudogene. This CDR3 is 12 amino acids long.

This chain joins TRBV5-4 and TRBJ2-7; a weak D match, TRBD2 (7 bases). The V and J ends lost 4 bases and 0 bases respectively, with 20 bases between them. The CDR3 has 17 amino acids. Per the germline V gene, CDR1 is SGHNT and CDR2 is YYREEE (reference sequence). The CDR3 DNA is TGTGCCAGCAGCGGGGGGGCGGCGCGGGTGAGCTCCTACGAGCAGTACTTC. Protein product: CASSGGAARVSSYEQYF.